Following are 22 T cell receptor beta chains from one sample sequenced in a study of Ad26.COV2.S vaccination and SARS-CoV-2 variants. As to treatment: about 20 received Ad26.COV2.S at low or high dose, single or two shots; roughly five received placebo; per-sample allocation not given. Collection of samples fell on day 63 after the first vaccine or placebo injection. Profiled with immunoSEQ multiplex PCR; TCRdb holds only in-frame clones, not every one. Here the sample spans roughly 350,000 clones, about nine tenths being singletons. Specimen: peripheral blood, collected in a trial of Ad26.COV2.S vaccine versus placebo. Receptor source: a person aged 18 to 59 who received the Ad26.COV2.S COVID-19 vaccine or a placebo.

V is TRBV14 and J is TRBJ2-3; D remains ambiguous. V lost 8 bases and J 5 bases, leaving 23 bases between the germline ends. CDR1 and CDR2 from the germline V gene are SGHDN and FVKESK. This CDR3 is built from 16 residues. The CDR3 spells CASLIFGIKLRDTQYF. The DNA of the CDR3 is TGTGCCAGCCTAATATTCGGTATCAAGTTACGAGATACGCAGTATTTT.

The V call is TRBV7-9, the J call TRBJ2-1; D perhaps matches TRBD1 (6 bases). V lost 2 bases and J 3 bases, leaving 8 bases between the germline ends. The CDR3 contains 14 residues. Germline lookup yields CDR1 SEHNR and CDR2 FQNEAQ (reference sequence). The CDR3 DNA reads TGTGCCAGCAGCTTACAGGGGTACTACAATGAGCAGTTCTTC. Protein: CASSLQGYYNEQFF.

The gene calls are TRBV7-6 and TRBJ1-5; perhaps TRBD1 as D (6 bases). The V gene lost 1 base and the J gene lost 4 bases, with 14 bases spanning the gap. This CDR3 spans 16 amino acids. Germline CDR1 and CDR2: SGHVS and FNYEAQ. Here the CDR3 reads CASSLGIRGRNQPQHF. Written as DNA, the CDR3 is TGTGCCAGCAGCTTAGGAATCAGGGGCCGGAATCAGCCCCAGCATTTT.

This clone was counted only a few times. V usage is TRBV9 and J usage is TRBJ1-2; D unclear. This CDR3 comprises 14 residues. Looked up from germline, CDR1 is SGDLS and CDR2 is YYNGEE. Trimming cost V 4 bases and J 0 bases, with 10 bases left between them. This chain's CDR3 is CASSYISANYGYTF. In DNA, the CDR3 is TGTGCCAGCAGCTACATCTCTGCTAACTATGGCTACACCTTC.

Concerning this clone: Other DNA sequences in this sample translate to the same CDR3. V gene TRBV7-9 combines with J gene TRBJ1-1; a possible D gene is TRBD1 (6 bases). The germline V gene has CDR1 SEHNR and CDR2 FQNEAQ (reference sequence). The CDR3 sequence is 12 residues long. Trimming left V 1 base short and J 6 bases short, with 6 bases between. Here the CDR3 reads CASSLGTAEAFF. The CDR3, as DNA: TGTGCCAGCAGCTTAGGGACAGCTGAAGCTTTCTTT.

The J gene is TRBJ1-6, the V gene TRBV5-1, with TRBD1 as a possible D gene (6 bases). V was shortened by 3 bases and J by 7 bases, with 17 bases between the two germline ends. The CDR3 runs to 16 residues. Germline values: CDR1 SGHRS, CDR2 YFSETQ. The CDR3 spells CASSSIRGAWNSPLHF. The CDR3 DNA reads TGCGCCAGCAGCTCTATCAGGGGTGCATGGAATTCACCCCTCCACTTT.

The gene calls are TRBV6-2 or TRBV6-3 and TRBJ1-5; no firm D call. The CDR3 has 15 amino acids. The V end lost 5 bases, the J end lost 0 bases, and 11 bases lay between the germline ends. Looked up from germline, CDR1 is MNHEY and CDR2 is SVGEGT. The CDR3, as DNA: TGTGCCAGCAGTCACGGGTTCCTTAGCAATCAGCCCCAGCATTTT. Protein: CASSHGFLSNQPQHF.

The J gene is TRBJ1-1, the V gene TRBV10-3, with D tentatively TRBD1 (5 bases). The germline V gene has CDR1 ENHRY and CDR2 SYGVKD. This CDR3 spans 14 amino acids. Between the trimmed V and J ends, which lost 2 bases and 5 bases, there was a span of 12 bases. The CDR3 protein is CAISEPARETEAFF. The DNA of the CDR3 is TGTGCCATCAGTGAGCCTGCCAGGGAAACTGAAGCTTTCTTT.

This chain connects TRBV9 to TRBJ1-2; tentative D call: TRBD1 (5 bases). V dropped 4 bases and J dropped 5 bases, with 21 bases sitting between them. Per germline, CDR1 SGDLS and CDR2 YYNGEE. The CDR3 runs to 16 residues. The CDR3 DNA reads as TGTGCCAGCAGCTTTGATCCGGGACCGAAAATATATGGCTACACCTTC. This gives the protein CASSFDPGPKIYGYTF. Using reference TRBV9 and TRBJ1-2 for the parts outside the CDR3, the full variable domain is DSGVTQTPKHLITATGQRVTLRCSPRSGDLSVYWYQQSLDQGLQFLIQYYNGEERAKGNILERFSAQQFPDLHSELNLSSLELGDSALYFCASSFDPGPKIYGYTFGSGTRLTVV.

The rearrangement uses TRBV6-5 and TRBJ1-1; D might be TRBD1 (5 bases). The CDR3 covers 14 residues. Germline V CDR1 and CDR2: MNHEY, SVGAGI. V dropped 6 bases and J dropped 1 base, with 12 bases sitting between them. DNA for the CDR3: TGTGCCAGCAGAGCAGGACACCAGAACACTGAAGCTTTCTTT. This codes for CASRAGHQNTEAFF.

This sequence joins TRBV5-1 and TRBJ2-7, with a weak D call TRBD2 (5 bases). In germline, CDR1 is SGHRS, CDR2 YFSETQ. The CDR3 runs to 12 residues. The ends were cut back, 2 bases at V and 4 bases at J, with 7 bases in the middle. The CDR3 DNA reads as TGCGCCAGCAGCTTTGAGGGATACGAGCAGTACTTC. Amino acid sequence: CASSFEGYEQYF.

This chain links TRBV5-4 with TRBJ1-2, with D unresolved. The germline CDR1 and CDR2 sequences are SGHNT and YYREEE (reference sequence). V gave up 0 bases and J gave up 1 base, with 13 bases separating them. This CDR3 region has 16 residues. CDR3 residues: CASSLGEADFNYGYTF. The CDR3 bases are TGTGCCAGCAGCTTGGGGGAGGCGGATTTTAACTATGGCTACACCTTC.

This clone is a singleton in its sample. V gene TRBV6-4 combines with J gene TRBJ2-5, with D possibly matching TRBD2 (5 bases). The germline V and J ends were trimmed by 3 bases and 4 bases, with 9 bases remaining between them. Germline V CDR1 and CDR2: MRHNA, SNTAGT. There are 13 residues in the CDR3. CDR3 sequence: CASSEFEGETQYF. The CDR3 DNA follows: TGTGCCAGCAGTGAGTTCGAGGGAGAGACCCAGTACTTC.

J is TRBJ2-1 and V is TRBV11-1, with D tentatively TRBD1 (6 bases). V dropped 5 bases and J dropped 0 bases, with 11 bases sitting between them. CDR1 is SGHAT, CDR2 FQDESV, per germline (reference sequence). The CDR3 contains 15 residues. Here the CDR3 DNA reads TGTGCCAGCAGCATAACAGGGAGCTCCTACAATGAGCAGTTCTTC. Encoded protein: CASSITGSSYNEQFF.

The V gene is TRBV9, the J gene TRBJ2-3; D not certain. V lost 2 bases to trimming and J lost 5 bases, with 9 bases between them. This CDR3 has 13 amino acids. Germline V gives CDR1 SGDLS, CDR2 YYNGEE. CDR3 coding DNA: TGTGCCAGCAGCGTTAAAGCGCAAGATACGCAGTATTTT. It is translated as CASSVKAQDTQYF.

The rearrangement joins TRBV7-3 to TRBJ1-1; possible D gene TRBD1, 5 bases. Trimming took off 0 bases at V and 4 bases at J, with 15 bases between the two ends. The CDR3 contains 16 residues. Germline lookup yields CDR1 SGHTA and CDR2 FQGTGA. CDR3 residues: CASSLTPPGMGTEAFF. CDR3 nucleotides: TGTGCCAGCAGCTTAACTCCGCCAGGGATGGGCACTGAAGCTTTCTTT. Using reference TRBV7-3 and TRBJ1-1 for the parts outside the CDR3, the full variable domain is GAGVSQTPSNKVTEKGKYVELRCDPISGHTALYWYRQSLGQGPEFLIYFQGTGAADDSGLPNDRFFAVRPEGSVSTLKIQRTERGDSAVYLCASSLTPPGMGTEAFFGQGTRLTVV.

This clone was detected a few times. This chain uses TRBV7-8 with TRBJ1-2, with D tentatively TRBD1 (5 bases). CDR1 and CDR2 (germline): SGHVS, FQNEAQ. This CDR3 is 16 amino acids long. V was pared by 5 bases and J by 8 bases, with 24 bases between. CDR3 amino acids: CASSPRVGDSTMGYTF. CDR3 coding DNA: TGTGCCAGCAGCCCTAGGGTGGGTGACAGCACTATGGGCTACACCTTC.

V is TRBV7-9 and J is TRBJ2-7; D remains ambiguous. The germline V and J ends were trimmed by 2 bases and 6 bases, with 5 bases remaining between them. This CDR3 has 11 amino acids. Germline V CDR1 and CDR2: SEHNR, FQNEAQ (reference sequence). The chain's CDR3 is CASSLSTEQYF. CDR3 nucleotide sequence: TGTGCCAGCAGCTTATCTACCGAGCAGTACTTC.

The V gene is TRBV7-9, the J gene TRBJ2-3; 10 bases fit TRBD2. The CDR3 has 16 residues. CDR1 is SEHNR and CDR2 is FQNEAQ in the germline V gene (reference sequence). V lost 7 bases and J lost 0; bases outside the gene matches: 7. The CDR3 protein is CASNTLAGGSTDTQYF. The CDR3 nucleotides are TGTGCCAGCAATACGTTAGCGGGGGGAAGCACAGATACGCAGTATTTT.

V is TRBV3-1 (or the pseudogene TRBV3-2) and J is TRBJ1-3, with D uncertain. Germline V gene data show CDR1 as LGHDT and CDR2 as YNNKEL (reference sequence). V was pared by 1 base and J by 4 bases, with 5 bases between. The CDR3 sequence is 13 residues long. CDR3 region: CASSQGAGNTIYF. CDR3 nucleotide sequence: TGTGCCAGCAGCCAAGGGGCGGGAAACACCATATATTTT.

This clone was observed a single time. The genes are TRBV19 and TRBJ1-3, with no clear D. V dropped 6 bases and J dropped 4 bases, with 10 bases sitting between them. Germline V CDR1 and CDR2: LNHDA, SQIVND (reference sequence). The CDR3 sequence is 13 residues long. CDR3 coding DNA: TGTGCCAGTAGGGACTTCACAGGAAACACCATATATTTT. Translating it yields CASRDFTGNTIYF. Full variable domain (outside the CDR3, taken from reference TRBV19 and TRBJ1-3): DGGITQSPKYLFRKEGQNVTLSCEQNLNHDAMYWYRQDPGQGLRLIYYSQIVNDFQKGDIAEGYSVSREKKESFPLTVTSAQKNPTAFYLCASRDFTGNTIYFGEGSWLTVV.

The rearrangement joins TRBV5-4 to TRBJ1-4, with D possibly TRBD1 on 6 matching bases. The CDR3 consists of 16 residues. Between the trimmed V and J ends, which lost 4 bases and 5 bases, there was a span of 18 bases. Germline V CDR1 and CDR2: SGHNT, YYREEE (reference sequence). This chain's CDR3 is CASSQTTGTGNEKLFF. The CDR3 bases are TGTGCCAGCAGCCAAACTACAGGGACGGGGAATGAAAAACTGTTTTTT.